The 7 T cell receptor beta chains below come from one sample, sequenced in a study of shared clonotypes between healthy human individuals. TCRdb keeps only in-frame clones here, not all; method: immunoSEQ multiplex PCR. The table records over 850,000 clones, more than 75% of them present only once. The sample was memory CD4+ T cells from PBMCs. Specified subset: CD45RA-negative fraction. These receptor sequences come from a man aged 18-30 years in good health. Some clones in this sample may be carry-over from other donors' samples.

This chain uses TRBV2 with TRBJ1-2; TRBD1 aligns across 10 bases. Germline assignment: CDR1 SNHLY and CDR2 FYNNEI. This CDR3 is 12 amino acids long. V lost 6 bases, J lost 7 bases, and 2 bases stayed unmatched. The CDR3: CASRTGGPGYTF. The DNA for the CDR3 is TGTGCCAGCAGGACAGGGGGCCCTGGCTACACCTTC.

The V gene is TRBV30, the J gene TRBJ2-5, with 11 positions matching TRBD1. Germline V lookup: CDR1 GTSNPN, CDR2 SVGIG (reference sequence). There are 15 residues in the CDR3. V lost 3 bases, J lost 6 bases, and 9 bases stayed unmatched. The CDR3 DNA is TGTGCCTGGAGACAACCTGGACAGGGGGCCAAGACCCAGTACTTC. It specifies CAWRQPGQGAKTQYF.

V and J are TRBV2 and TRBJ2-3; 15 bases line up with TRBD2. After removal of 6 bases from V and 3 bases from J, the junction contained 13 bases not matched to a gene. This CDR3 comprises 19 residues. The germline V gene encodes CDR1 SNHLY and CDR2 FYNNEI. The CDR3 coding sequence is TGTGCCAGCAGACTCTCCGGACTAGCGGGAGGGCCTTATACAGATACGCAGTATTTT. Its translation is CASRLSGLAGGPYTDTQYF.

The table lists this clone with a count of one. The rearrangement uses TRBV27 and TRBJ2-3; D perhaps matches TRBD2 (5 bases). Trimming pared 7 bases from V and 0 bases from J, leaving 8 bases between. In germline, CDR1 is MNHEY, CDR2 SMNVEV (reference sequence). The CDR3 has 13 residues. The CDR3 region has the DNA TGTGCCAGCAAACGAGGGAGCACAGATACGCAGTATTTT. Translated: CASKRGSTDTQYF.

This clone was seen a few times. The chain combines TRBV5-1 with TRBJ2-2, with D possibly TRBD1 on 6 matching bases. Germline V gives CDR1 SGHRS, CDR2 YFSETQ. The CDR3 is 14 amino acids. V lost 4 bases to trimming and J lost 7 bases, with 14 bases between them. CDR3 in amino acids: CASSNPQGIGELFF. CDR3 nucleotides: TGCGCCAGCAGCAACCCACAGGGAATCGGGGAGCTGTTTTTT.

This clone has only a few counts. One base away lies a much larger clone, so this may be a sequencing read error. Within the sample, other DNA sequences also encode this same CDR3. The rearrangement uses TRBV5-1 and TRBJ2-7, with TRBD2 matching over 12 bases. Germline loops: CDR1 SGHRS, CDR2 YFSETQ. V shed 4 bases and J 4 bases; nucleotides not matched to a gene: 3. This CDR3 spans 14 amino acids. CDR3 nucleotides: TGCGCCAGCAGCCTGACTAGCGGGAGTTACGAGCAGTACTTC. It specifies CASSLTSGSYEQYF.

V is TRBV30 and J is TRBJ1-5; 10 nucleotides match TRBD1. The CDR3 loop spans 13 amino acids. V lost 5 bases to trimming and J lost 9 bases; unmatched junction nucleotides: 7. The germline gives CDR1 GTSNPN, CDR2 SVGIG (reference sequence). CDR3 DNA sequence: TGTGCCTGGGACAGGGGGCCCACGGTGCCCCAGCATTTT. Protein: CAWDRGPTVPQHF. The full variable domain, rest sourced from reference TRBV30 and TRBJ1-5, is SQTIHQWPATLVQPVGSPLSLECTVEGTSNPNLYWYRQAAGRGLQLLFYSVGIGQISSEVPQNLSASRPQDRQFILSSKKLLLSDSGFYLCAWDRGPTVPQHFGDGTRLSIL.